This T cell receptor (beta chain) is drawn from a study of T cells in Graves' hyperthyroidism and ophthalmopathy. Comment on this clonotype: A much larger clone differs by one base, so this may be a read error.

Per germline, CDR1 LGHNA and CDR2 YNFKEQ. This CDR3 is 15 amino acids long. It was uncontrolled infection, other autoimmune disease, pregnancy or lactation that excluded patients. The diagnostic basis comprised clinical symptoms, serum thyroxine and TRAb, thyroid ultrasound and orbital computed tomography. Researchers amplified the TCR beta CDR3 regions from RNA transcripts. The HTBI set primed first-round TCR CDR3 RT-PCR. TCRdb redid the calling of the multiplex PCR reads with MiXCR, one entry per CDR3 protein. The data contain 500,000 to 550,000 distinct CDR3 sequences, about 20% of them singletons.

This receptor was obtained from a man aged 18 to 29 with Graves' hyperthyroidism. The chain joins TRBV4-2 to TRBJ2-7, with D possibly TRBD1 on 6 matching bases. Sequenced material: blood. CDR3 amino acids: CASSQAWQGPYEEYF. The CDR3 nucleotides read TGTGCCAGCAGCCAAGCATGGCAGGGGCCCTACGAGGAGTACTTC.